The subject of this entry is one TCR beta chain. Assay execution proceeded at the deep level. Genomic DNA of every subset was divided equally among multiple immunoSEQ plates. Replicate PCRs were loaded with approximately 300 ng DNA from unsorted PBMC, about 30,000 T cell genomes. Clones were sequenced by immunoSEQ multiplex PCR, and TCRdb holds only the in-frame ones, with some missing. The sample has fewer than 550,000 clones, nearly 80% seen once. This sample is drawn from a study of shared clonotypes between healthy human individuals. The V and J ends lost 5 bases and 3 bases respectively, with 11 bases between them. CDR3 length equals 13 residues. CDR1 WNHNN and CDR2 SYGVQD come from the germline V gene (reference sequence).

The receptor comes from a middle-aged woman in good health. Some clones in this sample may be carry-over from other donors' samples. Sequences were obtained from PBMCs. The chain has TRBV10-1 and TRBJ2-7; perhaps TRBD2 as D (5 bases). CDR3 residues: CASSLDLNYEQYF. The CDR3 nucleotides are TGCGCCAGCAGTCTGGACTTAAACTACGAGCAGTACTTC.